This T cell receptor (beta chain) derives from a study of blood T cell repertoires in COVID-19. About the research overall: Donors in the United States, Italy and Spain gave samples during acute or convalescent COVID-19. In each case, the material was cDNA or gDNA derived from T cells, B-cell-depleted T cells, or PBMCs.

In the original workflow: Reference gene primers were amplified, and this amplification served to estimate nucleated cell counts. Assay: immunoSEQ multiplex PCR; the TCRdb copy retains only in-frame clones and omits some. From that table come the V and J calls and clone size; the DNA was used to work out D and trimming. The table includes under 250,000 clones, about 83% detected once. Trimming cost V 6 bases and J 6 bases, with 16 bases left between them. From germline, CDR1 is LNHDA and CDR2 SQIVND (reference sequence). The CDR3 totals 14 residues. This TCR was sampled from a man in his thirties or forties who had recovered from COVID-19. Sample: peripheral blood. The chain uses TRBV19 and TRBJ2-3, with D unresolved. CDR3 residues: CASSSPRRRDTQYF. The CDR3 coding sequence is TGTGCCAGTAGCAGTCCCCGGAGAAGGGATACGCAGTATTTT.